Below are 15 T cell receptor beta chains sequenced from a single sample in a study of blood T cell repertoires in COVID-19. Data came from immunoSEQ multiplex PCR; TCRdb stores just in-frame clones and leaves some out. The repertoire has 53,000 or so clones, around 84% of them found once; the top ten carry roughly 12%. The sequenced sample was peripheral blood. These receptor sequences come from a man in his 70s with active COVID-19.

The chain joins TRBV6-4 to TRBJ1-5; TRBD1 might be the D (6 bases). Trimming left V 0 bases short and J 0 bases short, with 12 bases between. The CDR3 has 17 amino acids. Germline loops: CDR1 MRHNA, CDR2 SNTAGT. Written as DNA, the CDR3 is TGTGCCAGCAGTGACTCCTGGAACAGGGATAGCAATCAGCCCCAGCATTTT. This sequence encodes CASSDSWNRDSNQPQHF.

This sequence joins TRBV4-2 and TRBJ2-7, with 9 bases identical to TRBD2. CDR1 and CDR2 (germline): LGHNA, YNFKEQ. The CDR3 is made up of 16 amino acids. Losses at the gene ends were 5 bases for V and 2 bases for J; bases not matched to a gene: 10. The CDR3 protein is CASSLSAQRGAYEQYF. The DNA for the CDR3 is TGTGCCAGCAGCTTAAGCGCCCAGCGGGGGGCCTACGAGCAGTACTTC.

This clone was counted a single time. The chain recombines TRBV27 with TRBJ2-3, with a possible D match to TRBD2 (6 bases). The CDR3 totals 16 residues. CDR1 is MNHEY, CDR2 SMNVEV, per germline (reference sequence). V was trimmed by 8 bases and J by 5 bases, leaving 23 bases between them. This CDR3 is CASPPTWGDPRDTQYF. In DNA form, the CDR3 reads TGTGCCAGCCCCCCGACGTGGGGGGACCCACGAGATACGCAGTATTTT.

Written as DNA, the CDR3 is TGTGCCACCGCGGGGGGGGTCTCCCAGCCCCAGCATTTT. Residues: CATAGGVSQPQHF. The V and J genes are TRBV6-5 and TRBJ1-5; possibly TRBD1 for D (5 bases). Germline values: CDR1 MNHEY, CDR2 SVGAGI. V lost 10 bases to trimming and J lost 7 bases, with 17 bases between them. The CDR3 consists of 13 residues.

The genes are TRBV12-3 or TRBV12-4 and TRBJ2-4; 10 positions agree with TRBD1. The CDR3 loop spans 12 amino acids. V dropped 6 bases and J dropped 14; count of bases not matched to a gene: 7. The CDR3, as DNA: TGTGCCAGCAGGGTGGGACAGGGGTGGGAGTACTTC. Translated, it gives CASRVGQGWEYF.

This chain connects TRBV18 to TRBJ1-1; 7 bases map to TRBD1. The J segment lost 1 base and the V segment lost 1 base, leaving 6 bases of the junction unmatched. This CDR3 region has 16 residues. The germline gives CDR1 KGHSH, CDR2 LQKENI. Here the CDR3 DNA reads TGTGCCAGCTCACCACTCTCCTCAGGGGGGAACACTGAAGCTTTCTTT. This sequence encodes CASSPLSSGGNTEAFF.

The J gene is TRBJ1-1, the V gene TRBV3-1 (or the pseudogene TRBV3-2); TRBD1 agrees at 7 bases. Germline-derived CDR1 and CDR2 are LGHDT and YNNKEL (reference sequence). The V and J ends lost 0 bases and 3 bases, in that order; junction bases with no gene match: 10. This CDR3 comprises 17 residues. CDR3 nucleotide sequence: TGTGCCAGCAGCCAAGAGTCGACAGGGTTATTTGACACTGAAGCTTTCTTT. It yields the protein CASSQESTGLFDTEAFF.

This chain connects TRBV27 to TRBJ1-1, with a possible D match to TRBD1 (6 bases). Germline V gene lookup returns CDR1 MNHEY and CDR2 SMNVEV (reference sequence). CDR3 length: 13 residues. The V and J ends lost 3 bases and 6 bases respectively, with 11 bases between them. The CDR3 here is CASSLIQGPEAFF. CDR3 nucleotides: TGTGCCAGCAGTTTGATACAGGGACCTGAAGCTTTCTTT.

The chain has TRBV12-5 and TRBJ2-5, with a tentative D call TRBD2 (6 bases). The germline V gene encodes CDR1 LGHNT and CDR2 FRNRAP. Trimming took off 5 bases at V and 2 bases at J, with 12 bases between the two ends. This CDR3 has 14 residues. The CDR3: CASGPPGVQETQYF. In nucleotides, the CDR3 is TGTGCTAGTGGTCCTCCGGGAGTACAAGAGACCCAGTACTTC.

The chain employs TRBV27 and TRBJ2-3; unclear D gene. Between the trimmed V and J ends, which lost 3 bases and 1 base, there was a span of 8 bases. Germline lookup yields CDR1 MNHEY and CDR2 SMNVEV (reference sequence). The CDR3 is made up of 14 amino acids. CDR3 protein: CASSLGRGTDTQYF. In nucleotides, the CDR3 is TGTGCCAGCAGTTTGGGCAGAGGCACAGATACGCAGTATTTT.

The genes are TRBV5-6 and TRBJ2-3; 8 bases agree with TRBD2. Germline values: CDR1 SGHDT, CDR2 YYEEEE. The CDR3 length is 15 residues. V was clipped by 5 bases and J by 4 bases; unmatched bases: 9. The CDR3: CASSKSGGGSDTQYF. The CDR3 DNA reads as TGTGCCAGCAGTAAAAGCGGGGGCGGCTCAGATACGCAGTATTTT.

DNA for the CDR3: TGTGCCAGCAACAGGGGACCCAACACCGGGGAGCTGTTTTTT. Its translation is CASNRGPNTGELFF. This chain connects TRBV6-5 to TRBJ2-2, with 7 bases lining up with TRBD1. Germline-derived CDR1 and CDR2 are MNHEY and SVGAGI. This CDR3 has 14 amino acids. The V gene end was trimmed by 7 bases and the J gene end by 2 bases; junction bases not matched to a gene: 4.

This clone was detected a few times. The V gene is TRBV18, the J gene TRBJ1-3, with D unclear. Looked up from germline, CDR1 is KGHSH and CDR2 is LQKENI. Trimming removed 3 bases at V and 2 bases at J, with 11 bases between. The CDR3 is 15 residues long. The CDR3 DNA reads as TGTGCCAGCTCACCGGCGGGGAGCACTGGAAACACCATATATTTT. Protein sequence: CASSPAGSTGNTIYF.

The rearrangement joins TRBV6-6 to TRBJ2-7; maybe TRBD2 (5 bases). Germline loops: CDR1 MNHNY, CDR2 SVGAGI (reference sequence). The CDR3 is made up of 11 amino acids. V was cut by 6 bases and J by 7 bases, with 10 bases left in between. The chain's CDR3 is CASSHGEEQYF. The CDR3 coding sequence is TGTGCCAGCAGCCACGGGGAAGAGCAGTACTTC.

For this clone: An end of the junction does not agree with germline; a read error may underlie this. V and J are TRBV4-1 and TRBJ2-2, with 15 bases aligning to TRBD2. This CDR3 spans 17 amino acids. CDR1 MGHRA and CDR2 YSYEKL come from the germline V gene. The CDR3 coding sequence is TGCACCAGCAGCCGGACTAGCGGGGGGGCGAACACCGGGGAGCTGTTTTTT. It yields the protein CTSSRTSGGANTGELFF.